This T cell receptor beta chain derives from a study of T cells in localized non-small cell lung cancer (TCRdb year 2020). Notes on the research overall: The study analyzed T cell repertoires of about 230 early-stage NSCLC patients, comparing tumors and uninvolved tumor-adjacent lungs. NSCLC patients had a mean age of roughly 69 years, and 129 were male and 107 female. The cohort was made up of approximately 250 treatment-naive NSCLC patients whose localized lung tumors had been resected. Summary of the overall study and its limitations: Because multi-region tumor sequencing was not performed, intratumor heterogeneity could not be ruled out. Higher T cell density in blood was associated with longer overall survival, whereas higher clonality in adjacent lung was associated with shorter survival. Uninvolved tumor-adjacent lung showed the highest T cell clonality, higher than tumor, which suggests more focused antigenic responses in the uninvolved tumor-adjacent lung. Of the top 100 tumor clones, a median of about 53 were detected in paired uninvolved adjacent lung; about 28 were also among that lung's top 100. Because the study design was exploratory, TCR variables were selected using unadjusted p-values without false-discovery rate correction.

The immunoSEQ Assay was used to sequence TCR beta CDR3 regions from DNA. Turning to the authors' computational methods: T cell density was computed as TCR beta template counts normalized to usable DNA estimated by amplifying housekeeping genes. The preseqR package was used to estimate richness by extrapolating to 400,000 templates for PBMC samples and to 120,000 templates for tissue samples. Clonality was defined as one minus Pielou's evenness. Tissue-enriched TCRs were identified through differential abundance testing performed on productive amino-acid clonotypes, with a minimum total count of 5 and an alpha of 0.1. The Jaccard Index and the Morisita Overlap Index were used to measure how much the repertoires overlapped between compartments. GLIPH clustered TCR beta CDR3s with public tetramer-defined viral CDR3s; viral motifs required at least three viral sequences plus V-gene enrichment. The clones in this table, taken by TCRdb from immuneACCESS, are in-frame only. Not every clone is retained; where verified, under half of the shortfall comes from an unresolved V gene, and the cause of the rest is unknown. V and J calls and clone size are given by that table; D and trimming were obtained from the DNA. The sample has tens of thousands of clones on record, roughly 87% of them singletons. The ten largest clones add up to approximately 15% of the sample.

At diagnosis, peripheral blood, uninvolved tumor-adjacent lung and tumor were collected and stored as a combination of fresh-frozen and FFPE material. For TCR repertoire profiling, blood samples were analyzed as peripheral blood mononuclear cells. With respect to this clone: Its antigen remains unidentified. No much larger clone exists at a distance of one base, and base qualities are not known.

The CDR3 holds 17 amino acids from the cysteine to the phenylalanine. Only CDR3 DNA remains: 51 bases, in frame from the first base. CDR1 KGHSH and CDR2 LQKENI are derived from the germline V gene. Trimming costs V 2 bases and J 2 bases, and their ends lie 15 bases apart. Recombination linked TRBV18 to TRBJ1-4, with the D gene not confidently named. This clonotype was sampled from a man aged 40 to 70 with stage I squamous cell lung carcinoma. Sample: peripheral blood, taken before any cancer treatment. The CDR3 region: CASSPNRGLETNEKLFF. Read as DNA, the sequence is TGTGCCAGCTCACCAAATCGGGGATTGGAGACTAATGAAAAACTGTTTTTT.